This T cell receptor beta chain was obtained from a study of lung T cells in sarcoidosis with Löfgren's syndrome. TCRdb independently ran MiXCR on the reads; one entry per CDR3 protein. The table records fewer than 80,000 distinct CDR3 sequences, approximately 21% of them present only once. Sample: CD4+ T cells from PBMCs. The receptor was isolated from a human donor with sarcoidosis (Löfgren's syndrome or another form), or a control subject (not recorded which).

In DNA form, the CDR3 reads TGTGCCAGCAGCCCATCCCAACTTGAGCAGTTCTTC. Its protein product is CASSPSQLEQFF. V is TRBV9 and J is TRBJ2-1; D remains unclear. From germline, CDR1 is SGDLS and CDR2 YYNGEE. The CDR3 runs 12 residues. Trimming cost V 4 bases and J 9 bases, with 11 bases left between them.